Below, 15 T cell receptor beta chains from the same sample are listed, as sequenced in a study of T-cell reconstitution after alpha-beta-depleted transplantation in children. The TCRbeta library was prepared with unique molecular identifiers. TCRdb recomputed calls from the PCR reads with MiXCR, one row per CDR3 protein. Among more than 75,000 distinct CDR3 sequences listed, more than 20% were seen once. Sequences were derived from PBMCs, sampled before TCRalphabeta/CD19-depleted stem cell transplant. The receptor set was obtained from a boy aged 2 to 10 with acute lymphoblastic leukemia, due to receive a stem cell transplant.

CDR3 region: CASSLARDFEQYF. CDR3 coding DNA: TGTGCCAGCAGTTTAGCCAGGGATTTCGAGCAGTACTTC. This chain uses TRBV28 with TRBJ2-7, with D possibly TRBD1 on 5 matching bases. Trimming removed 2 bases from V and 6 bases from J, with 11 bases in between. The CDR3 is 13 residues long. Germline V CDR1 and CDR2: MDHEN, SYDVKM.

A word on this clonotype: One junction end does not reproduce the germline sequence, and a read error may be involved. The rearrangement uses TRBV11-2 and TRBJ2-2, with D possibly matching TRBD2 (6 bases). Germline-derived CDR1 and CDR2 are SGHAT and FQNNGV. The CDR3 runs to 14 residues. The DNA for the CDR3 is TGTGCCAGCACCTTAAAGTGGGGGGCCGGGGAGCTGTTTTTT. Translating it yields CASTLKWGAGELFF.

In this sample, this clonotype turned up a few times. The rearrangement uses TRBV10-2 and TRBJ2-6; possibly TRBD2 for D (6 bases). This CDR3 spans 17 amino acids. With 6 bases removed from V and 0 bases from J, the gap between germline ends came to 15 bases. Looked up from germline, CDR1 is WSHSY and CDR2 is SAAADI. The DNA for the CDR3 is TGCGCCAGCAGCTCGGACTATTCAAGCTCTGGGGCCAACGTCCTGACTTTC. Its translation is CASSSDYSSSGANVLTF.

This clonotype was detected only a few times. CDR3 coding DNA: TGTGCCAGCAGCCTAACAGCGGGGAACACAGATACGCAGTATTTT. Translating gives CASSLTAGNTDTQYF. This chain uses TRBV6-1 with TRBJ2-3; TRBD2 aligns across 7 bases. The CDR3 extends over 15 amino acids. Germline V gene data show CDR1 as MNHNS and CDR2 as SASEGT. The V and J ends lost 6 bases and 2 bases, in that order; junction bases with no gene match: 8.

The chain uses TRBV5-6 and TRBJ2-5; D uncertain. The CDR3 contains 14 residues. The V end lost 0 bases, the J end lost 4 bases, and 10 bases lay between the germline ends. The V gene's germline CDR1 is SGHDT and CDR2 YYEEEE. In DNA form, the CDR3 reads TGTGCCAGCAGCTTGGCAGGAAATGGAGAGACCCAGTACTTC. Amino acid sequence: CASSLAGNGETQYF.

This clonotype was seen a few times. This chain links TRBV10-2 with TRBJ1-2, with D unclear. The V end lost 4 bases, the J end lost 4 bases, and 7 bases lay between the germline ends. Germline V lookup: CDR1 WSHSY, CDR2 SAAADI. The CDR3 runs to 12 residues. The CDR3 nucleotides are TGCGCCAGCAGTGGGGCGACCTATGGCTACACCTTC. This translates into CASSGATYGYTF.

This rearrangement joins TRBV5-1 to TRBJ2-7, with D perhaps TRBD1 (6 bases). V lost 2 bases, J lost 2 bases, and 14 bases lay in between. Per germline, CDR1 SGHRS and CDR2 YFSETQ. CDR3 length: 15 residues. In nucleotides, the CDR3 is TGCGCCAGCAGCTTTGGCCCAGGGGTCGCCTACGAGCAGTACTTC. This codes for CASSFGPGVAYEQYF.

This rearrangement joins TRBV5-1 to TRBJ2-7; D possibly corresponds to TRBD2 (10 bases). The CDR3 has 16 amino acids. CDR1 is SGHRS, CDR2 YFSETQ, per germline. Trimming shortened V by 0 bases and J by 7 bases, and 20 bases separated the two germline ends. The CDR3 region is CASSLAGTSGTGEQYF. CDR3 sequence (DNA): TGCGCCAGCAGCTTGGCCGGAACTAGCGGGACAGGGGAGCAGTACTTC.

The chain combines TRBV11-2 with TRBJ2-2; 10 bases map to TRBD2. The germline V gene has CDR1 SGHAT and CDR2 FQNNGV. The CDR3 consists of 18 residues. Losses at the gene ends were 2 bases for V and 4 bases for J; bases not matched to a gene: 10. CDR3 sequence: CASSLQSPGLAITGELFF. CDR3 DNA: TGTGCCAGCAGCTTACAGAGCCCGGGACTAGCGATCACCGGGGAGCTGTTTTTT.

This clonotype has only a few counts. The rearrangement uses TRBV20-1 and TRBJ2-7; D is undetermined. Germline CDR1 and CDR2: DFQATT and SNEGSKA (reference sequence). The CDR3 spans 12 residues. The V gene lost 3 bases and the J gene lost 2 bases, with 8 bases spanning the gap. The CDR3 DNA reads TGCAGTGCTAGCGACCGTACCTACGAGCAGTACTTC. It is translated as CSASDRTYEQYF.

In its sample, this clonotype was seen many times. The chain has TRBV9 and TRBJ2-1; D is perhaps TRBD2 (7 bases). The CDR3 extends over 19 amino acids. Between the trimmed V and J ends, which lost 2 bases and 0 bases, there was a span of 21 bases. Germline values: CDR1 SGDLS, CDR2 YYNGEE. This CDR3 reads CASSVASGGGSSSYNEQFF. For the CDR3, the DNA is TGTGCCAGCAGCGTGGCTAGCGGAGGGGGGTCTAGCTCCTACAATGAGCAGTTCTTC.

This clonotype was picked up many times. The chain is built from TRBV28 and TRBJ1-6, with 9 nucleotides matching TRBD1. CDR1 is MDHEN and CDR2 is SYDVKM in the germline V gene. V lost 5 bases and J lost 10; bases outside the gene matches: 6. The CDR3 covers 14 residues. For the CDR3, the DNA is TGTGCCAGCAGTGGGACAGGGATCGGCTCACCCCTCCACTTT. Protein product: CASSGTGIGSPLHF.

The rearrangement joins TRBV30 to TRBJ2-2; D not certain. Germline V gene sequence: CDR1 GTSNPN, CDR2 SVGIG (reference sequence). This CDR3 contains 12 residues. V lost 8 bases to trimming and J lost 1 base, with 8 bases between them. The CDR3 region is CADRLNTGELFF. The CDR3 DNA sequence: TGTGCCGATAGACTGAACACCGGGGAGCTGTTTTTT.

The rearrangement links TRBV28 to TRBJ2-5; D gene unclear. The V gene's germline CDR1 is MDHEN and CDR2 SYDVKM. Trimming cost V 6 bases and J 4 bases, with 12 bases left between them. The CDR3 is 13 residues long. The CDR3 coding sequence is TGTGCCAGCAGCGAAAGGATCCGAGAGACCCAGTACTTC. It yields the protein CASSERIRETQYF. The full variable domain, in which reference TRBV28 and TRBJ2-5 provide the parts outside the CDR3, is DVKVTQSSRYLVKRTGEKVFLECVQDMDHENMFWYRQDPGLGLRLIYFSYDVKMKEKGDIPEGYSVSREKKERFSLILESASTNQTSMYLCASSERIRETQYFGPGTRLLVL.

This clonotype was seen many times. The chain couples TRBV2 to TRBJ1-2; TRBD1 might be the D (5 bases). This CDR3 has 12 amino acids. CDR1 is SNHLY and CDR2 is FYNNEI in the germline V gene. The V and J ends lost 6 bases and 8 bases respectively, with 13 bases between them. The CDR3: CASSGTLAGYTF. The DNA of the CDR3 is TGTGCCAGCAGCGGGACCCTCGCAGGCTACACCTTC.